One T cell receptor (beta chain) is described in this entry. These data originate in a study of blood T cell repertoires in COVID-19. Across the whole study: Both acute and convalescent COVID-19 samples were obtained from the United States, Italy and Spain.

Here immunoSEQ multiplex PCR was the method, and the copy in TCRdb shows in-frame clones only, minus some. The table records over 100,000 clones, about 72% of them present only once. The sample taken for sequencing was peripheral blood. The sequence was collected from a woman between 70 and 85 years old with acute or convalescent COVID-19.

The chain's CDR3 is CAWSSGGSVYGYTF. In nucleotides, the CDR3 is TGTGCCTGGAGTTCGGGGGGAAGTGTCTATGGCTACACCTTC. The chain employs TRBV30 and TRBJ1-2; tentatively, D is TRBD1 (5 bases). V gave up 2 bases and J gave up 4 bases, with 14 bases separating them. The CDR3 is 14 residues long. From germline, CDR1 is GTSNPN and CDR2 SVGIG (reference sequence).